This entry describes one T cell receptor beta chain. Its antigen is currently unknown. Participants with HIV, all of them, were treated in the United States. Germline V gene lookup returns CDR1 SGDLS and CDR2 YYNGEE. Trimming took 0 bases from V and 1 from J, leaving 11 bases between them. This CDR3 contains 17 residues. These data are taken from a study of long-term antiretroviral therapy in people with HIV. The immunoSEQ assay was v3.0, run at survey level. TCRdb's table, derived via immunoSEQ multiplex PCR, lists solely in-frame clones and lacks some. Among more than 25,000 clones listed, about 88% were seen once. Study results and limitations: At every time point, clones expanded before ART dominated the repertoire.

The sequenced sample was unsorted PBMCs, obtained roughly 5 years before starting antiretroviral therapy. J is TRBJ1-6 and V is TRBV9, with D hard to call. The sequence derives from a man aged 45-60 years with HIV. In DNA form, the CDR3 reads TGTGCCAGCAGCGTAGATCCGCACCTTTCCTATAATTCACCCCTCCACTTT. Translating it yields CASSVDPHLSYNSPLHF.